A single sample is the source of the 30 T cell receptor beta chains below, sequenced in a study of CD8+CD57+ T cells in acquired aplastic anemia. Template material for TCR beta VDJ and CDR3 profiling consisted of genomic DNA. Using its own MiXCR run on the reads, TCRdb lists one record per CDR3 protein. The sample lists 300,000 or so distinct CDR3 sequences; approximately 58% were seen once. Sequencing involved patients with CD8+CD57+ cell expansion previously shown by flow cytometry. The sample comprised sorted CD4+, CD8+, or CD8+CD57+ T cells (not recorded which) from PBMCs. The receptors were sampled from a human donor with aplastic anemia.

For this clonotype: The germline gene is not matched at one end of the junction; a read error may be the cause. The chain joins TRBV10-3 to TRBJ2-5, with D perhaps being TRBD1 or TRBD2 (5 bases each). Germline loops: CDR1 ENHRY, CDR2 SYGVKD. The CDR3 loop spans 14 amino acids. The CDR3 DNA sequence: TGTGCCAGCAGTGAAGCGGACATACAAGAGACCCAGTACTTC. Translation gives CASSEADIQETQYF.

The J gene is TRBJ2-6, the V gene TRBV7-8; 7 nucleotides align to TRBD2. V shed 5 bases and J 2 bases; nucleotides not matched to a gene: 12. The CDR3 spans 18 residues. The germline CDR1 and CDR2 sequences are SGHVS and FQNEAQ. CDR3 bases: TGTGCCAGCAGCCCTACGACGACGGGGAGGGCTGGGGCCAACGTCCTGACTTTC. The encoded protein is CASSPTTTGRAGANVLTF.

The chain has TRBV5-4 and TRBJ2-5, with TRBD1 identical over 7 bases. The CDR3 covers 16 residues. V lost 4 bases to trimming and J lost 5 bases; unmatched junction nucleotides: 14. Germline CDR1 and CDR2: SGHNT and YYREEE (reference sequence). CDR3 in DNA: TGTGCCAGCAGCCAAACAACAGGGGCGGGCGGGGAGACCCAGTACTTC. Translating gives CASSQTTGAGGETQYF. Looking up the rest from reference TRBV5-4 and TRBJ2-5 gives the full variable domain: ETGVTQSPTHLIKTRGQQVTLRCSSQSGHNTVSWYQQALGQGPQFIFQYYREEENGRGNFPPRFSGLQFPNYSSELNVNALELDDSALYLCASSQTTGAGGETQYFGPGTRLLVL.

Note on this clonotype: No conserved phenylalanine or tryptophan is present at the end of the CDR3, so a read error is the likely explanation. J is TRBJ2-1 and V is TRBV12-3 or TRBV12-4, with a possible D match to TRBD1 (5 bases). The length of the CDR3 is 14 residues. Trimming removed 2 bases from V and 4 bases from J, with 9 bases in between. The CDR3 nucleotides are TGTGCCAGCAGTTTACCGAGACAGTACAATGAGCAGTTCCCC. This sequence encodes CASSLPRQYNEQFP.

CDR3 nucleotide sequence: TGCAGCGTTGAAGTAGCGGGAGTTCCCTACGAGCAGTACTTC. Translated: CSVEVAGVPYEQYF. The V and J genes are TRBV29-1 and TRBJ2-7; 9 nucleotides match TRBD2. Losses at the gene ends were 1 base for V and 2 bases for J; bases not matched to a gene: 3. This CDR3 is built from 14 residues. CDR1 is SQVTM and CDR2 is ANQGSEA in the germline V gene.

Remarks on this clonotype: A read error may account for a junction end that differs from germline. CDR3 region: CASSLLRNTEAFF. CDR3 DNA: TGTGCTAGCAGCTTATTAAGGAACACTGAAGCTTTCTTT. The V and J genes are TRBV7-7 and TRBJ1-1; D unresolved. Germline V gene lookup returns CDR1 SSHAT and CDR2 FNYEAQ (reference sequence). This CDR3 has 13 residues.

The chain uses TRBV29-1 and TRBJ1-3; 8 nucleotides match TRBD1. CDR3 length: 12 residues. V lost 7 bases to trimming and J lost 8 bases; unmatched junction nucleotides: 7. Per the germline V gene, CDR1 is SQVTM and CDR2 is ANQGSEA. CDR3 sequence: CSGKTGEDTIYF. CDR3 nucleotide sequence: TGCAGCGGAAAGACAGGGGAAGACACCATATATTTT.

This chain links TRBV19 with TRBJ1-5; 9 positions agree with TRBD1. From germline, CDR1 is LNHDA and CDR2 SQIVND (reference sequence). The CDR3 spans 17 residues. The V and J ends lost 5 bases and 5 bases, in that order; junction bases with no gene match: 13. This chain's CDR3 is CASSLYLRDRVDQPQHF. The CDR3 DNA sequence: TGTGCCAGTAGTCTTTACCTCCGGGACAGGGTTGATCAGCCCCAGCATTTT.

The chain links TRBV6-5 to TRBJ1-4, with TRBD1 as a possible D gene (5 bases). Trimming removed 6 bases from V and 7 bases from J, with 30 bases in between. CDR3 length: 19 residues. Germline V CDR1 and CDR2: MNHEY, SVGAGI. The CDR3 loop reads CASSMRGEGSGRRGEKLFF. The CDR3 DNA sequence: TGTGCCAGCAGCATGAGAGGGGAGGGCTCGGGGCGGAGGGGTGAAAAACTGTTTTTT.

This chain joins TRBV5-1 and TRBJ2-1; 8 bases line up with TRBD2. Looked up from germline, CDR1 is SGHRS and CDR2 is YFSETQ. The CDR3 length is 15 residues. The J segment lost 5 bases and the V segment lost 0 bases, leaving 4 bases of the junction unmatched. The CDR3 DNA is TGCGCCAGCAGCTTGGGCGGGGGGCGGGACAATGAGCAGTTCTTC. Its protein is CASSLGGGRDNEQFF.

This clonotype was detected ten times or more. This chain links TRBV5-1 with TRBJ2-7, with a weak D call TRBD2 (6 bases). The V gene's germline CDR1 is SGHRS and CDR2 YFSETQ. Trimming left V 0 bases short and J 4 bases short, with 11 bases between. There are 14 residues in the CDR3. The CDR3 here is CASSLVGGEYEQYF. As DNA, the CDR3 is TGCGCCAGCAGCTTGGTGGGCGGGGAGTACGAGCAGTACTTC.

This clonotype was seen repeatedly, ten times or more. V and J are TRBV20-1 and TRBJ2-6; D is possibly TRBD1 or TRBD2 (5 bases each). The CDR3 runs 15 residues. The ends were cut back, 1 base at V and 4 bases at J, with 11 bases in the middle. Germline CDR1 and CDR2: DFQATT and SNEGSKA (reference sequence). CDR3 sequence (DNA): TGCAGTGCTAGAGTATGGGGGAAAGGGGCCAACGTCCTGACTTTC. Amino acid sequence: CSARVWGKGANVLTF.

This sequence joins TRBV9 and TRBJ1-6; D is unclear. V gave up 10 bases and J gave up 10 bases, with 6 bases separating them. Germline V lookup: CDR1 SGDLS, CDR2 YYNGEE. This CDR3 is built from 9 residues. The CDR3 is CAGGSPLHF. The CDR3 bases are TGTGCCGGCGGCTCACCCCTCCACTTT.

The rearrangement uses TRBV15 and TRBJ2-3; D tentatively reads TRBD1 or TRBD2 (6 bases each). Germline V gene data show CDR1 as LNHNV and CDR2 as YYDKDF (reference sequence). V lost 6 bases and J lost 11, with 24 bases in between. The CDR3 runs 15 residues. The CDR3 spells CATSTGTDGGNEQYF. Written as DNA, the CDR3 is TGTGCCACCAGTACCGGGACCGACGGGGGCAATGAGCAGTATTTT.

At least ten counts were recorded for this clonotype. The chain links TRBV29-1 to TRBJ2-5; 7 bases match TRBD2. With V trimmed by 4 bases and J by 5 bases, 7 bases remained unmatched. The length of the CDR3 is 13 residues. Germline V gene data show CDR1 as SQVTM and CDR2 as ANQGSEA. In nucleotides, the CDR3 is TGCAGCGTTGTTGGGGGACTATGCGAGACCCAGTACTTC. Translated: CSVVGGLCETQYF.

This clonotype was observed many times. The chain has TRBV5-8 and TRBJ1-4; no clear D. Germline CDR1 and CDR2: SGHTS and YDEGEE. This CDR3 is built from 15 residues. With 0 bases removed from V and 6 bases from J, the gap between germline ends came to 12 bases. CDR3 residues: CASSLDTKTDEKLFF. CDR3 nucleotide sequence: TGTGCCAGCAGCTTGGATACAAAAACCGATGAAAAACTGTTTTTT.

This clonotype has a count of ten or more. The V call is TRBV5-1, the J call TRBJ2-1; 7 bases agree with TRBD2. The CDR3 has 15 residues. Germline trimming cut 4 bases from V and 3 bases from J; bases unmatched to any gene: 7. Germline CDR1 is SGHRS and CDR2 is YFSETQ. The CDR3 coding sequence is TGCGCCAGCAGCGTGGGGGGGACTAACTACAATGAGCAGTTCTTC. Its protein product is CASSVGGTNYNEQFF. The whole variable domain, filled in from reference TRBV5-1 and TRBJ2-1, reads KAGVTQTPRYLIKTRGQQVTLSCSPISGHRSVSWYQQTPGQGLQFLFEYFSETQRNKGNFPGRFSGRQFSNSRSEMNVSTLELGDSALYLCASSVGGTNYNEQFFGPGTRLTVL.

Points on this clonotype: A read error may produce the germline difference seen at one junction end. The rearrangement links TRBV5-1 to TRBJ1-4; D is unresolved. CDR1 and CDR2 (germline): SGHRS, YFSETQ. The CDR3 is 10 amino acids. The CDR3 region has the DNA TGTGCCAGCAGCTTGAGAAAACTGTTTTTT. It yields the protein CASSLRKLFF. Full variable domain (remainder filled in from reference TRBV5-1 and TRBJ1-4): KAGVTQTPRYLIKTRGQQVTLSCSPISGHRSVSWYQQTPGQGLQFLFEYFSETQRNKGNFPGRFSGRQFSNSRSEMNVSTLELGDSALYLCASSLRKLFFGSGTQLSVL.

V usage is TRBV5-6 and J usage is TRBJ2-5; D unclear. The CDR3 totals 14 residues. The ends were cut back, 4 bases at V and 5 bases at J, with 15 bases in the middle. From germline, CDR1 is SGHDT and CDR2 YYEEEE. The CDR3 DNA reads TGTGCCAGCAGCCCCGACTTGTCTATGGAGACCCAGTACTTC. Translation: CASSPDLSMETQYF.

The chain combines TRBV7-2 with TRBJ2-2; 8 bases fit TRBD1. CDR3 length: 16 residues. CDR1 is SGHTA, CDR2 FQGNSA, per germline. The V segment lost 2 bases and the J segment 1 base; nucleotides outside the gene matches: 3. The CDR3 bases are TGTGCCAGCAGCTTATTTGACAGGGGGAACACCGGGGAGCTGTTTTTT. Its translation is CASSLFDRGNTGELFF.

V and J are TRBV9 and TRBJ2-7; D may be TRBD2 (6 bases). With 7 bases removed from V and 5 bases from J, the gap between germline ends came to 16 bases. Germline-derived CDR1 and CDR2 are SGDLS and YYNGEE. The CDR3 consists of 13 residues. CDR3: CASSPPPGDEQYF. CDR3 coding DNA: TGTGCCAGCTCACCCCCTCCGGGGGACGAGCAGTACTTC.

Remarks on this clonotype: This likely comes from a read error, as the CDR3 has no conserved phenylalanine or tryptophan at its end. V gene TRBV25-1 combines with J gene TRBJ1-1, with a tentative D call TRBD1 (6 bases). Germline V gives CDR1 MGHDK, CDR2 SYGVNS. The CDR3 is 13 residues long. CDR3 nucleotides: TGTGCCAGCAGCTACAGGGTAGAAACTGTAGCTTTCATT. Amino acid sequence: CASSYRVETVAFI.

The genes are TRBV19 and TRBJ1-3, with TRBD1 matching over 7 bases. The CDR3 is made up of 15 amino acids. Trimming at V came to 5 bases and at J to 0 bases, leaving 4 bases not matched to a gene. The germline CDR1 and CDR2 sequences are LNHDA and SQIVND (reference sequence). The CDR3 DNA is TGTGCCAGTAGTCCCCAGGGGGGCTCTGGAAACACCATATATTTT. Residues: CASSPQGGSGNTIYF.

This clonotype was observed a handful of times. The junction does not match germline at one end; this may be a read error. This sequence joins TRBV7-8 and TRBJ1-1; D unclear. CDR1 SGHVS and CDR2 FQNEAQ come from the germline V gene. The CDR3 spans 15 residues. The CDR3 is CASSLLQGMNTGAFF. The CDR3 DNA is TGTGCCAGCAGCTTACTCCAAGGCATGAACACTGGAGCTTTCTTT.

This clonotype was recorded a few times. CDR3 region: CSVAHGTGHNQPQHF. CDR3 DNA: TGCAGCGTCGCACACGGGACGGGCCACAATCAGCCCCAGCATTTT. V gene TRBV29-1 combines with J gene TRBJ1-5; a possible D gene is TRBD1 (5 bases). V lost 6 bases and J lost 3, with 18 bases in between. CDR1 SQVTM and CDR2 ANQGSEA come from the germline V gene. There are 15 residues in the CDR3.

This clonotype was recorded at least ten times. The J gene is TRBJ2-5, the V gene TRBV7-3, with D tentatively TRBD2 (6 bases). Per germline, CDR1 SGHTA and CDR2 FQGTGA. The germline V and J ends were trimmed by 2 bases and 7 bases, with 14 bases remaining between them. This CDR3 has 14 amino acids. This CDR3 reads CASSLEGTDATQYF. The CDR3 nucleotides read TGTGCCAGCAGCTTAGAGGGGACTGACGCGACCCAGTACTTC.

CDR3 sequence (DNA): TGTGCCAGTAGTATAGGTGGACAGGGTTCCACTGAAGCTTTCTTT. This gives the protein CASSIGGQGSTEAFF. This rearrangement joins TRBV19 to TRBJ1-1, with 8 bases aligning to TRBD1. The J segment lost 4 bases and the V segment lost 1 base, leaving 5 bases of the junction unmatched. This CDR3 is built from 15 residues. Germline CDR1 LNHDA, CDR2 SQIVND (reference sequence).

DNA for the CDR3: TGCGCCAGCAGTGACCCGGGACACGGCTATGGCTACACCTTC. Its translation is CASSDPGHGYGYTF. V gene TRBV10-2 combines with J gene TRBJ1-2; D may be TRBD1 (6 bases). Germline V gene data show CDR1 as WSHSY and CDR2 as SAAADI. Deletions cut 3 bases from V and 4 bases from J, with 12 bases between. CDR3 length: 14 residues.

Regarding this clonotype: The junction shows a germline mismatch at one end, possibly a read error. The rearrangement joins TRBV7-9 to TRBJ1-1; D is perhaps TRBD1 (6 bases). Germline CDR1 is SEHNR and CDR2 is FQNEAQ (reference sequence). The CDR3 spans 14 residues. CDR3 amino acids: CASSLEGGRGGPSF. As DNA, the CDR3 is TGTGCCAGCAGCTTAGAGGGGGGGCGGGGTGGACCGTCCTTT.

The V call is TRBV20-1, the J call TRBJ1-1; the D gene is possibly TRBD1 (5 bases). The germline V gene encodes CDR1 DFQATT and CDR2 SNEGSKA (reference sequence). Between the trimmed V and J ends, which lost 3 bases and 3 bases, there was a span of 23 bases. The CDR3 totals 17 residues. The CDR3 here is CSARDSQGPDIYTEAFF. CDR3 in DNA: TGCAGTGCTAGGGACTCCCAGGGACCCGATATTTACACTGAAGCTTTCTTT.